This T cell receptor (beta chain) was identified during a study of T-cell reconstitution after alpha-beta-depleted transplantation in children. Preparing the TCRbeta library involved the use of unique molecular identifiers. Via MiXCR, TCRdb re-called the PCR reads, giving one row per CDR3 protein. The data show hundreds of thousands of distinct CDR3 sequences, 16% seen once. There are many counts of this clonotype. The TCR comes from a human donor who donated a stem cell graft to a child with acute myeloid leukemia. This specimen was PBMCs from the stem cell graft donor, taken from the stem cell graft.

In DNA, the CDR3 is TGTGCCGGGATAGCGGGGGAGAAAAACATTCAGTACTTC. Protein product: CAGIAGEKNIQYF. The J gene is TRBJ2-4, the V gene TRBV10-3; 9 bases are shared with TRBD2. The CDR3 length is 13 residues. J was trimmed by 4 bases and V by 11 bases; bases with no gene match: 6. Germline CDR1 reads ENHRY; CDR2 reads SYGVKD.